This T cell receptor beta chain is from a study of cytomegalovirus exposure and HLA in healthy donors. Vbeta (60) and Jbeta (13) primers were used in the PCR. The assay was immunoSEQ multiplex PCR, and TCRdb's table has in-frame clones only and misses some. This table has about 270,000 clones, 65% to 85% appearing once. Overall study results and limits: Most subjects' HLA-A and HLA-B alleles were reportedly predicted from TCR beta sequences. Using the classifier, cytomegalovirus status was reportedly diagnosed with high specificity and sensitivity.

This clone is a singleton in its sample. Antigen unknown. CDR1 MNHNS and CDR2 SASEGT come from the germline V gene. The CDR3 runs to 15 residues. V lost 5 bases and J lost 5; bases outside the gene matches: 6. This receptor was obtained from a female donor in good health and CMV-seronegative. The chain links TRBV6-1 to TRBJ2-2, with TRBD1 matching over 9 bases. The sequenced material came from PBMCs. The chain's CDR3 is CASSKQGASTGELFF. The CDR3 DNA reads as TGTGCCAGCAGTAAACAGGGGGCGAGTACCGGGGAGCTGTTTTTT.